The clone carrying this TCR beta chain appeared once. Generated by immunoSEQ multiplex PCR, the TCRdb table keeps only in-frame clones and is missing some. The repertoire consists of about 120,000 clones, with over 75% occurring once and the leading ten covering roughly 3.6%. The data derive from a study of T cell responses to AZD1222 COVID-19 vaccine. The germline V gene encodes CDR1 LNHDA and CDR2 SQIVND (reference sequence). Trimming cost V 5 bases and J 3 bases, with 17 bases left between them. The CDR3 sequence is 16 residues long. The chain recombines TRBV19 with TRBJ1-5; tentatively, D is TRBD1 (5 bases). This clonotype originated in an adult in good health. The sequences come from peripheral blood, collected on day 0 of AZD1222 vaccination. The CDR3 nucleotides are TGTGCCAGTAGTCCCTGGGGGAGGGTCCTCAATCAGCCCCAGCATTTT. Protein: CASSPWGRVLNQPQHF. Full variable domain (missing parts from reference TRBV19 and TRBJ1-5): DGGITQSPKYLFRKEGQNVTLSCEQNLNHDAMYWYRQDPGQGLRLIYYSQIVNDFQKGDIAEGYSVSREKKESFPLTVTSAQKNPTAFYLCASSPWGRVLNQPQHFGDGTRLSIL.